This T cell receptor (beta chain) was obtained from a study of vaccination and CD4 T cells after COVID-19. Scientists ran DNA taken from cultured CD4+ T cells through the Oncomine TCR Beta short-read assay for sequencing. TCRdb analysed the PCR reads with MiXCR anew, one entry per CDR3 protein. The sample contains 15,000 to 20,000 distinct CDR3 sequences, about 40% of which appear only once. Turning to this clonotype: Its antigen is undetermined.

Time point denoted: late sampling 161 to 241 days after vaccination in three convalescent patients. Treatment of the sample: roughly 10-day PBMC culture with coronavirus spike peptide pools or control peptides (ViraFEST assay). Trimming at V came to 1 base and at J to 6 bases, leaving 6 bases not matched to a gene. The length of the CDR3 is 14 residues. Germline-derived CDR1 and CDR2 are SGHNT and YYREEE (reference sequence). The chain combines TRBV5-4 with TRBJ2-7; 8 bases are a match to TRBD1. The sequencing used CD4+ T cells from blood, cultured in vitro, collected about 7 months after SARS-CoV-2 vaccination. This receptor was obtained from a human donor who had recovered from COVID-19. CDR3 nucleotide sequence: TGTGCCAGCAGCTTGAGATTCCAGGGGGCCGAGCAGTACTTC. This translates into CASSLRFQGAEQYF.